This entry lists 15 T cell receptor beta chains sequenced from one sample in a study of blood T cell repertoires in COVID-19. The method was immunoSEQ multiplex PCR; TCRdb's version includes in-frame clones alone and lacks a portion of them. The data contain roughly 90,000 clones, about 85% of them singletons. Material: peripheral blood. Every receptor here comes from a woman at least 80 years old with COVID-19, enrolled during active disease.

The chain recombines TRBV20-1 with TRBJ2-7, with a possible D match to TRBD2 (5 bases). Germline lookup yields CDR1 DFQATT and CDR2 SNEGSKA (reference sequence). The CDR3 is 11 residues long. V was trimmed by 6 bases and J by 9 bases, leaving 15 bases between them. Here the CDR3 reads CSARTVTGQYF. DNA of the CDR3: TGCAGTGCCAGGACTGTGACCGGGCAGTACTTC.

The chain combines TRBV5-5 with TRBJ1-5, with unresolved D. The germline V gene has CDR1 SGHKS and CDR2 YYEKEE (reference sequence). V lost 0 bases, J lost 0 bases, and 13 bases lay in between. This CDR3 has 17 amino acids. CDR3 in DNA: TGTGCCAGCAGCTTGGGGTCCGGGAGCCATAGCAATCAGCCCCAGCATTTT. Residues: CASSLGSGSHSNQPQHF.

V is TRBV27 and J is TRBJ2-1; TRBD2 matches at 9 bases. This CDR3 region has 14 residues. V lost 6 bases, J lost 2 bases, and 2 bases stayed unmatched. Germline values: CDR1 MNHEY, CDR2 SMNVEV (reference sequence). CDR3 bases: TGTGCCAGCAGGACTAGCGGAGCCTACAATGAGCAGTTCTTC. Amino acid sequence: CASRTSGAYNEQFF.

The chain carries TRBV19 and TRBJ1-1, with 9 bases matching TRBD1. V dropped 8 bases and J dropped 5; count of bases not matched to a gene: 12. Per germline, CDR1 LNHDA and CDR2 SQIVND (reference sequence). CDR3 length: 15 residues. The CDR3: CASANRDRVRTEAFF. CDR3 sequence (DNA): TGTGCCAGTGCAAACCGGGACAGGGTGAGGACTGAAGCTTTCTTT.

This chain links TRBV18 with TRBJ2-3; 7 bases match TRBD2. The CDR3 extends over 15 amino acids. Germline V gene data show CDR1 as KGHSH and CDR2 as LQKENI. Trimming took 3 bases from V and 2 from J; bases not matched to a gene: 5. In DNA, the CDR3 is TGTGCCAGCTCACCGGGGCGGGGGAACACAGATACGCAGTATTTT. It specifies CASSPGRGNTDTQYF.

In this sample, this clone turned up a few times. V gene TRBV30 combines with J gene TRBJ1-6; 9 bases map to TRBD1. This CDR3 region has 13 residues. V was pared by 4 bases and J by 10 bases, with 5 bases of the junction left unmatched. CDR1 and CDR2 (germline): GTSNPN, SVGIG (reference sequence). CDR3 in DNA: TGTGCCTGGAAGACAGGGGGATACTCACCCCTCCACTTT. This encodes CAWKTGGYSPLHF.

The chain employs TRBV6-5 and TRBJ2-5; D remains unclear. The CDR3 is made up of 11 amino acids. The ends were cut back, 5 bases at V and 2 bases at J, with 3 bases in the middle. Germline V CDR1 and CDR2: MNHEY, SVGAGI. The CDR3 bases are TGTGCCAGCAGTCAACAAGAGACCCAGTACTTC. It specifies CASSQQETQYF.

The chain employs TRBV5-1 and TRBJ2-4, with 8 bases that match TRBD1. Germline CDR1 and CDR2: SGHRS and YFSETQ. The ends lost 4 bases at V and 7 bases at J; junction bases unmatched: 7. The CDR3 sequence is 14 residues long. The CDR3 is CASSRTGTGNIQYF. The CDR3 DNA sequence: TGCGCCAGCAGCCGGACAGGGACTGGGAACATTCAGTACTTC.

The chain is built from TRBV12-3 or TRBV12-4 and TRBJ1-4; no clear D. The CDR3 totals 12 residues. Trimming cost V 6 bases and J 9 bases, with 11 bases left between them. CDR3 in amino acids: CASSYLVQKLFF. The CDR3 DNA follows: TGTGCCAGCAGCTATCTTGTTCAAAAACTGTTTTTT.

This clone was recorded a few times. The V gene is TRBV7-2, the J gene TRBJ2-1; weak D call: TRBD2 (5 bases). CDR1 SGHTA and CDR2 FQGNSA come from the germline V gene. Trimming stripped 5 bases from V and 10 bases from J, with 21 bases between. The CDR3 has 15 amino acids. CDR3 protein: CASSALAYLSGEQFF. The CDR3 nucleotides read TGTGCCAGCAGCGCCCTCGCGTACCTTTCGGGGGAGCAGTTCTTC.

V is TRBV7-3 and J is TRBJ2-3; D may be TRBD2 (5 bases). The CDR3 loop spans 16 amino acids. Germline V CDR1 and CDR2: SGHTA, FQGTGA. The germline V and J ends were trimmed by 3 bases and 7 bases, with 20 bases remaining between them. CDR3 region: CASSLDREMGFHTQYF. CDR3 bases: TGTGCCAGCAGCTTGGACCGGGAAATGGGATTCCATACGCAGTATTTT.

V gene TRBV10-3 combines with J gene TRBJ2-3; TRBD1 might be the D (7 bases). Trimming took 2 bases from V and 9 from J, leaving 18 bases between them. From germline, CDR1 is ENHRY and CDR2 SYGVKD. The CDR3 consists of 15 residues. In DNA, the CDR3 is TGTGCCATCAGTGAGCTCAGGGGGGATGCGCGGACGCAGTATTTT. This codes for CAISELRGDARTQYF.

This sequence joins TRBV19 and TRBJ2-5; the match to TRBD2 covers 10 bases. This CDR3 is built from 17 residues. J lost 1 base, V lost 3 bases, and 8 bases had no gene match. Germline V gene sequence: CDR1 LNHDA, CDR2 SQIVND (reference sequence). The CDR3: CASSILGSSGSQETQYF. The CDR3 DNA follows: TGTGCCAGTAGTATTTTGGGGTCTAGCGGGAGCCAAGAGACCCAGTACTTC.

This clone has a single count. The DNA of the CDR3 is TGTGCCAGCAGCGTTTCCCAGGGGGCGTTTGAAAAACTGTTTTTT. This translates into CASSVSQGAFEKLFF. The rearrangement uses TRBV9 and TRBJ1-4, with 8 bases that match TRBD1. The CDR3 extends over 15 amino acids. V trimming: 2 bases; J trimming: 7 bases; junction bases outside the gene matches: 7. Germline V gene data show CDR1 as SGDLS and CDR2 as YYNGEE. Based on the CDR3 plus reference TRBV9 and TRBJ1-4, the full variable domain is DSGVTQTPKHLITATGQRVTLRCSPRSGDLSVYWYQQSLDQGLQFLIQYYNGEERAKGNILERFSAQQFPDLHSELNLSSLELGDSALYFCASSVSQGAFEKLFFGSGTQLSVL.

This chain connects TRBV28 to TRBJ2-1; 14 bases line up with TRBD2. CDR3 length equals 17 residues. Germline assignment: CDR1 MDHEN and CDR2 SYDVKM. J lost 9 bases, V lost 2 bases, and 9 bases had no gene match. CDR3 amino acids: CASSLTSTSGRAAEQFF. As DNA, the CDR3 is TGTGCCAGCAGTTTAACCTCGACTAGCGGGAGGGCCGCTGAGCAGTTCTTC.